This T cell receptor (beta chain) comes out of a study of cytomegalovirus exposure and HLA in healthy donors. Study at large: Some 85 million unique TCRs, all from HLA-typed donors, were included in an early release of the data.

The PCR ran on 60 Vbeta and 13 Jbeta primers. Some clones are missing from TCRdb's copy, which holds only in-frame ones; the method was immunoSEQ multiplex PCR. The sample records around 76,000 clones, just under 80% being singletons. To note about this clone: Its specificity is not known.

Notes on the study in general: In most subjects, TCR beta sequences reportedly gave accurate predictions of HLA-A and HLA-B alleles. Evidence from a later analysis indicated that most CMV-associated TCR beta chains looked HLA-restricted.

The CDR3 sequence is 14 residues long. V dropped 2 bases and J dropped 4 bases, with 10 bases sitting between them. Germline CDR1 reads SGHTA; CDR2 reads FQGNSA. Sequenced: PBMCs. This TCR derives from a woman in her thirties or forties in good health and CMV-seropositive. The rearrangement uses TRBV7-2 and TRBJ2-3; D ambiguous. CDR3 in DNA: TGTGCCAGCAGCTTAAAGTCCATAGCAGATACGCAGTATTTT. Translating it yields CASSLKSIADTQYF.